This T cell receptor beta chain was obtained from a study of blood T cell repertoires in COVID-19. Across the study: There were acute and convalescent COVID-19 samples, and they came from the United States, Italy and Spain. Sample material is recorded as cDNA or gDNA derived from T cells, B-cell-depleted T cells, or PBMCs.

The method was immunoSEQ multiplex PCR; TCRdb's version includes in-frame clones alone and lacks a portion of them. The table has about 40,000 clones, about 82% seen once; the top ten hold about two fifths. The CDR3 extends over 15 amino acids. Germline V lookup: CDR1 MNHEY, CDR2 SVGAGI. V gave up 2 bases and J gave up 1 base; unmatched junction bases: 1. This clone was detected once. The chain recombines TRBV6-5 with TRBJ1-5; 8 bases line up with TRBD1. Source material: peripheral blood. This TCR was recovered from a man older than 75 with active or convalescent COVID-19. CDR3 in DNA: TGTGCCAGCAGTTACCGGACAGGGAGCAATCAGCCCCAGCATTTT. It specifies CASSYRTGSNQPQHF.